The entry below describes one TCR beta chain. The CDR3 spans 15 residues. V shed 5 bases, J shed 8 bases, and the junction held 11 bases outside the gene matches. Germline V gene lookup returns CDR1 MDHEN and CDR2 SYDVKM. This specimen belongs to a study of blood T cell repertoires in COVID-19. TCRdb's copy holds only in-frame clones and misses some; the assay was immunoSEQ multiplex PCR. The sample includes more than 150,000 clones, 80% to 90% of them seen just once. V is TRBV28 and J is TRBJ1-4, with 7 nucleotides matching TRBD1. This sequence originates from a woman over 75 with COVID-19, enrolled during active disease. The specimen was peripheral blood. CDR3 in amino acids: CASSPPTGRREKLFF. The DNA of the CDR3 is TGTGCCAGCAGTCCCCCGACAGGGAGGCGGGAAAAACTGTTTTTT.